Presented here are 21 T cell receptor beta chains from one specimen sequenced in a study of blood T cell repertoires in COVID-19. Produced via immunoSEQ multiplex PCR; TCRdb's table is partial and in-frame only. The repertoire holds 400,000 to 450,000 clones, 75% to 90% seen once, with 0.95% to 1.2% in the top ten. The sequenced sample consisted of PBMCs or T cells enriched from blood (not recorded which). The receptors were sampled from a man under 40 who had recovered from COVID-19.

CDR3 loop: CASSYPTSSGPYNEQFF. CDR3 DNA sequence: TGTGCCAGCAGTTACCCCACCAGTAGCGGGCCCTACAATGAGCAGTTCTTC. J is TRBJ2-1 and V is TRBV6-2 or TRBV6-3; 7 bases align to TRBD2. V lost 2 bases to trimming and J lost 2 bases; unmatched junction nucleotides: 9. The CDR3 is 17 residues long. CDR1 and CDR2 from the germline V gene are MNHEY and SVGEGT.

The chain joins TRBV11-2 to TRBJ2-7, with 7 bases identical to TRBD1. The germline gives CDR1 SGHAT, CDR2 FQNNGV. The CDR3 sequence is 13 residues long. Trimming removed 5 bases from V and 3 bases from J; junction bases left unmatched: 4. The CDR3 here is CASSPRTGYEQYF. The CDR3 region has the DNA TGTGCCAGCAGCCCCAGGACAGGCTACGAGCAGTACTTC.

The genes are TRBV28 and TRBJ1-1; unclear D gene. The CDR3 totals 13 residues. V lost 5 bases and J lost 5, with 12 bases in between. Germline V gene sequence: CDR1 MDHEN, CDR2 SYDVKM. CDR3 protein: CASSPEVRTEAFF. The CDR3 nucleotides are TGTGCCAGCAGTCCCGAGGTGAGGACTGAAGCTTTCTTT.

V usage is TRBV7-9 and J usage is TRBJ1-1, with D perhaps TRBD1 (5 bases). Trimming took off 0 bases at V and 5 bases at J, with 7 bases between the two ends. This CDR3 region has 13 residues. The germline V gene has CDR1 SEHNR and CDR2 FQNEAQ (reference sequence). CDR3 DNA sequence: TGTGCCAGCAGCTTAGCGACAGTTACTGAAGCTTTCTTT. Its translation: CASSLATVTEAFF.

The CDR3 protein is CASLGQGPSGNTIYF. The CDR3 coding sequence is TGTGCCAGCCTGGGACAGGGTCCCTCTGGAAACACCATATATTTT. The V and J genes are TRBV10-3 and TRBJ1-3, with TRBD1 matching 9 bases. Germline loops: CDR1 ENHRY, CDR2 SYGVKD. The CDR3 covers 15 residues. The V gene end was trimmed by 10 bases and the J gene end by 0 bases; junction bases not matched to a gene: 7.

This chain connects TRBV7-9 to TRBJ2-3; 10 positions agree with TRBD1. The V segment lost 5 bases and the J segment 7 bases; nucleotides outside the gene matches: 12. The CDR3 is 16 amino acids. Germline lookup yields CDR1 SEHNR and CDR2 FQNEAQ (reference sequence). CDR3 region: CASSETGGVKQNTQYF. The CDR3 DNA follows: TGTGCCAGCAGCGAGACAGGGGGCGTGAAACAGAATACGCAGTATTTT.

This chain connects TRBV7-3 to TRBJ1-1, with D hard to call. This CDR3 comprises 13 residues. Germline V lookup: CDR1 SGHTA, CDR2 FQGTGA. V was shortened by 0 bases and J by 7 bases, with 9 bases between the two germline ends. CDR3 bases: TGTGCCAGCAGCTTAACGTTTGAGGGTGAAGCTTTCTTT. Protein sequence: CASSLTFEGEAFF.

The chain links TRBV3-1 (or the pseudogene TRBV3-2) to TRBJ2-3; weak D call: TRBD1 (5 bases). Germline assignment: CDR1 LGHDT and CDR2 YNNKEL (reference sequence). The ends were cut back, 4 bases at V and 2 bases at J, with 19 bases in the middle. The CDR3 covers 17 residues. The DNA of the CDR3 is TGTGCCAGCAGCCCGACTTCTGACAGCGCCATCACAGATACGCAGTATTTT. The encoded protein is CASSPTSDSAITDTQYF.

The rearrangement uses TRBV28 and TRBJ2-3; D perhaps matches TRBD1 (5 bases). Trimming removed 1 base at V and 2 bases at J, with 10 bases between. CDR3 length: 15 amino acids. Germline CDR1 reads MDHEN; CDR2 reads SYDVKM. CDR3 residues: CASSLSGLITDTQYF. CDR3 nucleotide sequence: TGTGCCAGCAGTTTATCAGGGCTGATCACAGATACGCAGTATTTT.

The V and J genes are TRBV19 and TRBJ2-3, with 11 bases matching TRBD2. The CDR3 loop spans 15 amino acids. The V and J ends lost 6 bases and 4 bases, in that order; junction bases with no gene match: 6. The germline gives CDR1 LNHDA, CDR2 SQIVND (reference sequence). The CDR3 region has the DNA TGTGCCAGTAGGAATAGCGGGGGGGGGCCAGATACGCAGTATTTT. Amino acid sequence: CASRNSGGGPDTQYF.

The genes are TRBV28 and TRBJ1-3; possible D gene TRBD1, 5 bases. The V gene lost 4 bases and the J gene lost 5 bases, with 27 bases spanning the gap. The V gene's germline CDR1 is MDHEN and CDR2 SYDVKM. The CDR3 has 19 amino acids. CDR3 residues: CASSSPADPRARARNTIYF. The CDR3 DNA follows: TGTGCCAGCAGTTCCCCCGCCGACCCCAGGGCAAGGGCAAGAAACACCATATATTTT.

The genes are TRBV7-9 and TRBJ2-2; D may be TRBD1 (5 bases). V lost 5 bases, J lost 5 bases, and 21 bases lay in between. Germline values: CDR1 SEHNR, CDR2 FQNEAQ (reference sequence). The CDR3 spans 17 residues. CDR3 nucleotides: TGTGCCAGCAGCCTCGGTAGGCAGGGATCCGCAACCGGGGAGCTGTTTTTT. Translation gives CASSLGRQGSATGELFF.

V gene TRBV7-2 combines with J gene TRBJ2-2, with 11 bases fitting TRBD2. V gave up 2 bases and J gave up 4 bases; unmatched junction bases: 6. The CDR3 has 17 amino acids. Looked up from germline, CDR1 is SGHTA and CDR2 is FQGNSA. This CDR3 reads CASSLRSSGRITGELFF. The CDR3 region has the DNA TGTGCCAGCAGCTTAAGGTCTAGCGGGAGGATCACCGGGGAGCTGTTTTTT.

This rearrangement joins TRBV27 to TRBJ1-2, with 7 nucleotides matching TRBD1. This CDR3 is built from 13 residues. Germline V gives CDR1 MNHEY, CDR2 SMNVEV (reference sequence). Unmatched junction bases numbered 7, after V lost 7 bases and J lost 5 bases. The CDR3 coding sequence is TGTGCCAGCACCCGACAGGGAGAATATGGCTACACCTTC. This sequence encodes CASTRQGEYGYTF.

In DNA form, the CDR3 reads TGTGCCAGTAGTAAGATTTCAAAGACAGGGGCCGCCGGTGACGAGCAGTACTTC. It yields the protein CASSKISKTGAAGDEQYF. The chain couples TRBV19 to TRBJ2-7; 8 bases match TRBD1. Germline CDR1 is LNHDA and CDR2 is SQIVND (reference sequence). The V segment lost 4 bases and the J segment 5 bases; nucleotides outside the gene matches: 19. This CDR3 comprises 18 residues.

V usage is TRBV6-2 or TRBV6-3 and J usage is TRBJ2-1, with TRBD2 matching 8 bases. Trimming cost V 5 bases and J 7 bases; bases outside gene matches: 10. The CDR3 consists of 15 residues. Germline V gene sequence: CDR1 MNHEY, CDR2 SVGEGT. CDR3 sequence reads: CASSRTSGRRNEQFF. CDR3 DNA sequence: TGTGCCAGCAGTCGCACTAGCGGCAGGAGGAATGAGCAGTTCTTC.

In DNA, the CDR3 is TGTGCCAGCAGCACTCAAGGGGACAGGGCCCCTAATTCACCCCTCCACTTT. This translates into CASSTQGDRAPNSPLHF. The V and J genes are TRBV7-2 and TRBJ1-6, with 9 bases lining up with TRBD1. CDR1 and CDR2 from the germline V gene are SGHTA and FQGNSA. This CDR3 region has 17 residues. V lost 5 bases to trimming and J lost 6 bases; unmatched junction nucleotides: 11. Based on the CDR3 plus reference TRBV7-2 and TRBJ1-6, the full variable domain is GAGVSQSPSNKVTEKGKDVELRCDPISGHTALYWYRQSLGQGLEFLIYFQGNSAPDKSGLPSDRFSAERTGGSVSTLTIQRTQQEDSAVYLCASSTQGDRAPNSPLHFGNGTRLTVT.

This chain links TRBV11-2 with TRBJ2-7, with 9 bases lining up with TRBD1. J gave up 1 base and V 7 bases, and 5 bases lay outside the gene matches. CDR1 and CDR2 (germline): SGHAT, FQNNGV. The length of the CDR3 is 14 residues. CDR3: CASTWDRASYEQYF. As DNA, the CDR3 is TGTGCCAGCACCTGGGACAGGGCTTCCTACGAGCAGTACTTC.

The chain recombines TRBV5-1 with TRBJ2-1; possibly TRBD2 for D (5 bases). Germline assignment: CDR1 SGHRS and CDR2 YFSETQ. The CDR3 covers 17 residues. Trimming removed 2 bases from V and 4 bases from J, with 19 bases in between. CDR3 sequence: CASSFFPPGIVYNEQFF. Here the CDR3 DNA reads TGCGCCAGCAGCTTTTTTCCTCCCGGGATAGTATACAATGAGCAGTTCTTC. Complete variable domain (other parts from reference TRBV5-1 and TRBJ2-1): KAGVTQTPRYLIKTRGQQVTLSCSPISGHRSVSWYQQTPGQGLQFLFEYFSETQRNKGNFPGRFSGRQFSNSRSEMNVSTLELGDSALYLCASSFFPPGIVYNEQFFGPGTRLTVL.

This clone was recorded only once. The CDR3 region is CASSYNLNYGYTF. CDR3 nucleotides: TGTGCCAGCAGCTATAATCTTAACTATGGCTACACCTTC. The chain carries TRBV7-9 and TRBJ1-2; D is undetermined. Germline loops: CDR1 SEHNR, CDR2 FQNEAQ (reference sequence). This CDR3 comprises 13 residues. The V end lost 4 bases, the J end lost 1 base, and 7 bases lay between the germline ends.

J is TRBJ1-2 and V is TRBV30; D possibly corresponds to TRBD1 (5 bases). CDR1 GTSNPN and CDR2 SVGIG come from the germline V gene (reference sequence). V was pared by 5 bases and J by 7 bases, with 11 bases between. The length of the CDR3 is 11 residues. The CDR3 sequence is CAWYRTGGYTF. In DNA, the CDR3 is TGTGCCTGGTACAGGACGGGTGGCTACACCTTC.